The 27 T cell receptor beta chains below were found in one sample sequenced in a study of CD8 T cells in ankylosing spondylitis. MiXCR was run by TCRdb on the 5' RACE reads, yielding one entry per CDR3 protein. The sample yields a few hundred thousand distinct CDR3 sequences, 8% to 11% seen once. Source material: blood, either unsorted or a sorted T cell fraction (not recorded which). These receptors all come from a male donor with ankylosing spondylitis or in good health (not recorded which).

This clonotype was counted a few times. This chain connects TRBV7-9 to TRBJ1-2, with D maybe TRBD1 (6 bases). Germline lookup yields CDR1 SEHNR and CDR2 FQNEAQ (reference sequence). The CDR3 runs to 13 residues. V lost 0 bases to trimming and J lost 8 bases, with 10 bases between them. CDR3 sequence: CASSLARGGGYTF. CDR3 sequence (DNA): TGTGCCAGCAGCTTAGCCAGGGGAGGAGGCTACACCTTC.

This clonotype occurred many times. This chain connects TRBV5-1 to TRBJ1-1; 7 bases are a match to TRBD1. V shed 1 base, J shed 6 bases, and the junction held 15 bases outside the gene matches. The V gene's germline CDR1 is SGHRS and CDR2 YFSETQ. The CDR3 sequence is 17 residues long. The CDR3 nucleotides read TGCGCCAGCAGCTTGTCCGGACAGGTAACCCAACTCGCTGAAGCTTTCTTT. It translates to CASSLSGQVTQLAEAFF.

V gene TRBV15 combines with J gene TRBJ2-7; D perhaps matches TRBD1 (6 bases). The ends were cut back, 3 bases at V and 2 bases at J, with 11 bases in the middle. The CDR3 loop spans 14 amino acids. Germline V gene data show CDR1 as LNHNV and CDR2 as YYDKDF (reference sequence). CDR3 sequence reads: CATSRSTGPYEQYF. The CDR3 DNA reads as TGTGCCACCAGCAGGTCTACAGGGCCCTACGAGCAGTACTTC.

The rearrangement links TRBV7-3 to TRBJ2-3; TRBD2 matches at 15 bases. Losses at the gene ends were 4 bases for V and 7 bases for J; bases not matched to a gene: 6. Germline assignment: CDR1 SGHTA and CDR2 FQGTGA. The CDR3 runs to 16 residues. CDR3 loop: CASSSRTSGGANTQYF. The CDR3 DNA follows: TGTGCCAGCAGCTCCCGGACTAGCGGGGGGGCGAATACGCAGTATTTT.

This clonotype has ten or more counts. Here the CDR3 DNA reads TGCAGTGCTAGCATTCTAGAGGATGAGCAGTTCTTC. Amino acid sequence: CSASILEDEQFF. The rearrangement joins TRBV20-1 to TRBJ2-1; no clear D gene. In germline, CDR1 is DFQATT, CDR2 SNEGSKA (reference sequence). This CDR3 is built from 12 residues. Trimming took 3 bases from V and 8 from J, leaving 11 bases between them.

The chain recombines TRBV3-1 with TRBJ2-1; 9 nucleotides agree with TRBD2. Trimming cost V 5 bases and J 2 bases; bases outside gene matches: 4. CDR3 length: 15 residues. Germline-derived CDR1 and CDR2 are LGHDT and YNNKEL (reference sequence). The CDR3 here is CASSKLAGPYNEQFF. The DNA of the CDR3 is TGTGCCAGCAGCAAGCTAGCGGGGCCCTACAATGAGCAGTTCTTC.

This clonotype has only a few counts. The gene calls are TRBV29-1 and TRBJ2-3; 7 nucleotides line up with TRBD1. V shed 3 bases and J 3 bases; nucleotides not matched to a gene: 3. This CDR3 is built from 13 residues. Germline values: CDR1 SQVTM, CDR2 ANQGSEA. The CDR3 sequence is CSVDNRGTDTQYF. Written as DNA, the CDR3 is TGCAGCGTTGATAACAGGGGAACAGATACGCAGTATTTT.

This clonotype came up a few times. This chain connects TRBV20-1 to TRBJ1-6; a possible D gene is TRBD1 (5 bases). Trimming pared 2 bases from V and 5 bases from J, leaving 10 bases between. This CDR3 has 14 amino acids. Germline V gene lookup returns CDR1 DFQATT and CDR2 SNEGSKA (reference sequence). For the CDR3, the DNA is TGCAGTGCTAGACCTCGGGGGGATAATTCACCCCTCCACTTT. It translates to CSARPRGDNSPLHF.

This clonotype was picked up many times. The chain carries TRBV6-5 and TRBJ1-4, with a possible D match to TRBD1 (5 bases). The germline V gene has CDR1 MNHEY and CDR2 SVGAGI. The CDR3 length is 13 residues. With 4 bases removed from V and 10 bases from J, the gap between germline ends came to 13 bases. The CDR3 DNA reads as TGTGCCAGCAGTTTACAGGAGACTGGAAAACTGTTTTTT. Its protein is CASSLQETGKLFF.

V is TRBV27 and J is TRBJ2-7, with D tentatively TRBD2 (6 bases). CDR3 size: 14 residues. The germline V gene encodes CDR1 MNHEY and CDR2 SMNVEV (reference sequence). V was pared by 5 bases and J by 1 base, with 12 bases between. CDR3 sequence (DNA): TGTGCCAGCAGTCCCTCAGGAGGGTCCTACGAGCAGTACTTC. Translated: CASSPSGGSYEQYF.

This clonotype was observed a few times. The chain combines TRBV20-1 with TRBJ1-4, with D uncertain. This CDR3 spans 12 amino acids. The V gene lost 6 bases and the J gene lost 7 bases, with 12 bases spanning the gap. Germline CDR1 is DFQATT and CDR2 is SNEGSKA (reference sequence). The DNA for the CDR3 is TGCAGTGCGTACGGGCCGGGTGAAAAACTGTTTTTT. This translates into CSAYGPGEKLFF.

This clonotype has more than one count but fewer than ten. This sequence joins TRBV3-1 and TRBJ2-4, with 9 bases that match TRBD2. V was pared by 0 bases and J by 12 bases, with 9 bases of the junction left unmatched. The CDR3 loop spans 15 amino acids. CDR1 is LGHDT, CDR2 YNNKEL, per germline (reference sequence). The CDR3 region is CASSQDVAGVGAQYF. The CDR3 coding sequence is TGTGCCAGCAGCCAAGACGTAGCGGGGGTAGGAGCTCAGTACTTC.

This clonotype has only a few counts. The chain joins TRBV29-1 to TRBJ2-3; 10 positions agree with TRBD1. The CDR3 is 13 amino acids. The V segment lost 7 bases and the J segment 5 bases; nucleotides outside the gene matches: 6. Germline CDR1 SQVTM, CDR2 ANQGSEA. This CDR3 reads CSGDRGAVDTQYF. The CDR3 region has the DNA TGCAGCGGGGACAGGGGAGCTGTAGATACGCAGTATTTT.

V is TRBV27 and J is TRBJ2-7; D possibly matches TRBD1 or TRBD2 (6 bases each). Trimming took off 3 bases at V and 7 bases at J, with 16 bases between the two ends. The germline V gene encodes CDR1 MNHEY and CDR2 SMNVEV (reference sequence). The CDR3 runs 14 residues. The CDR3 sequence is CASSFGQGRGEQYF. As DNA, the CDR3 is TGTGCCAGCAGTTTTGGGCAGGGGCGGGGTGAGCAGTACTTC.

This clonotype appeared a few times. V is TRBV11-1 and J is TRBJ1-1, with 7 bases identical to TRBD1. Trimming took 5 bases from V and 4 from J; bases not matched to a gene: 19. The CDR3 totals 18 residues. CDR1 and CDR2 from the germline V gene are SGHAT and FQDESV (reference sequence). CDR3 coding DNA: TGTGCCAGCAGCCCCCGGGCAGGGAATTTGGCAGGGGGCACTGAAGCTTTCTTT. It is translated as CASSPRAGNLAGGTEAFF.

This clonotype turned up a few times. This chain links TRBV11-1 with TRBJ1-2; 9 bases map to TRBD1. CDR1 SGHAT and CDR2 FQDESV come from the germline V gene (reference sequence). The CDR3 covers 12 residues. With V trimmed by 5 bases and J by 7 bases, 2 bases remained unmatched. The CDR3 nucleotides read TGTGCCAGCAGCCAGGACAGGGGTGGCTACACCTTC. It is translated as CASSQDRGGYTF.

This clonotype was seen a handful of times. The J gene is TRBJ1-3, the V gene TRBV6-1; 7 nucleotides align to TRBD1. Germline V gene lookup returns CDR1 MNHNS and CDR2 SASEGT. The CDR3 runs 16 residues. V was clipped by 6 bases and J by 4 bases; unmatched bases: 12. CDR3 nucleotide sequence: TGTGCCAGCAGCCGTTCCCCAGGGACAGCGGGAAACACCATATATTTT. Its translation is CASSRSPGTAGNTIYF.

Many counts were recorded for this clonotype. This chain links TRBV7-9 with TRBJ2-7, with D possibly TRBD1 on 6 matching bases. The V end was cut by 5 bases, the J end by 3 bases, with 11 bases between. Per germline, CDR1 SEHNR and CDR2 FQNEAQ (reference sequence). The CDR3 spans 13 residues. This CDR3 is CASSEGEFYEQYF. DNA for the CDR3: TGTGCCAGCAGCGAGGGGGAATTCTACGAGCAGTACTTC.

V and J are TRBV28 and TRBJ1-1; 7 nucleotides agree with TRBD1. Losses at the gene ends were 4 bases for V and 1 base for J; bases not matched to a gene: 6. Germline V lookup: CDR1 MDHEN, CDR2 SYDVKM. The CDR3 runs to 15 residues. The CDR3 DNA reads TGTGCCAGCAGTTATATGTGGACAGGGAACACTGAAGCTTTCTTT. It translates to CASSYMWTGNTEAFF.

This clonotype was seen many times. The genes are TRBV7-2 and TRBJ1-6; the D gene is possibly TRBD1 (5 bases). Trimming cost V 4 bases and J 14 bases, with 9 bases left between them. The CDR3 is made up of 11 amino acids. CDR1 and CDR2 (germline): SGHTA, FQGNSA. The CDR3 coding sequence is TGTGCCAGCAGCTCCCGGGGGTCCCTCCACTTT. This encodes CASSSRGSLHF. The full variable domain, in which reference TRBV7-2 and TRBJ1-6 provide the parts outside the CDR3, is GAGVSQSPSNKVTEKGKDVELRCDPISGHTALYWYRQSLGQGLEFLIYFQGNSAPDKSGLPSDRFSAERTGGSVSTLTIQRTQQEDSAVYLCASSSRGSLHFGNGTRLTVT.

This rearrangement joins TRBV11-3 to TRBJ2-2; TRBD1 matches at 7 bases. CDR1 SGHNT and CDR2 YENEEA come from the germline V gene. The junction had 8 bases not matched to a gene; V was cut back by 4 bases and J by 6 bases. The CDR3 is 15 residues long. CDR3 loop: CASSSGQAISGELFF. CDR3 coding DNA: TGTGCCAGCAGCTCCGGACAGGCTATCTCCGGGGAGCTGTTTTTT.

This clonotype was recorded many times. The rearrangement uses TRBV7-9 and TRBJ2-2; D is possibly TRBD1 (6 bases). In germline, CDR1 is SEHNR, CDR2 FQNEAQ (reference sequence). Deletions cut 0 bases from V and 5 bases from J, with 10 bases between. This CDR3 is 15 amino acids long. CDR3 loop: CASSLAQGRTGELFF. Written as DNA, the CDR3 is TGTGCCAGCAGCTTAGCGCAGGGGCGGACCGGGGAGCTGTTTTTT.

This clonotype was recorded at least ten times. The V gene is TRBV29-1, the J gene TRBJ2-1, with 8 bases that match TRBD1. Germline loops: CDR1 SQVTM, CDR2 ANQGSEA. After removal of 4 bases from V and 3 bases from J, the junction contained 8 bases not matched to a gene. This CDR3 is built from 15 residues. The CDR3 region has the DNA TGCAGCGTTGGCGACCCGGGACAGGTCTACAATGAGCAGTTCTTC. Its protein is CSVGDPGQVYNEQFF.

This clonotype was observed many times. One junction end does not reproduce the germline sequence, and a read error may be involved. The chain couples TRBV20-1 to TRBJ1-5; 9 nucleotides line up with TRBD1. Per the germline V gene, CDR1 is DFQATT and CDR2 is SNEGSKA (reference sequence). The CDR3 extends over 18 amino acids. This CDR3 is CSARDPFGTGSSDQPQHF. The CDR3 bases are TGCAGTGCTAGAGATCCTTTCGGGACAGGGTCTAGCGATCAGCCCCAGCATTTT.

This clonotype was observed a few times. This chain uses TRBV7-2 with TRBJ2-7; D may match TRBD1 or TRBD2 (6 bases each). The CDR3 is made up of 15 amino acids. Trimming removed 5 bases from V and 0 bases from J, with 14 bases in between. The germline V gene has CDR1 SGHTA and CDR2 FQGNSA. This CDR3 reads CASSTTGGSSYEQYF. In DNA form, the CDR3 reads TGTGCCAGCAGCACCACCGGGGGCAGCTCCTACGAGCAGTACTTC.

This chain connects TRBV20-1 to TRBJ2-7, with D perhaps being TRBD1 or TRBD2 (5 bases each). There are 15 residues in the CDR3. Germline CDR1 DFQATT, CDR2 SNEGSKA (reference sequence). Trimming removed 6 bases at V and 0 bases at J, with 18 bases between. In nucleotides, the CDR3 is TGCAGTGCAGACGAGGGGAAGGGGACCTCCTACGAGCAGTACTTC. This translates into CSADEGKGTSYEQYF.

This clonotype was counted only a few times. The V call is TRBV7-3, the J call TRBJ2-1; 8 bases map to TRBD2. CDR3 length: 16 amino acids. Germline V gene lookup returns CDR1 SGHTA and CDR2 FQGTGA. V was pared by 5 bases and J by 3 bases, with 9 bases of the junction left unmatched. The CDR3 DNA follows: TGTGCCAGCAGCCGCCGGGGGGGGTCCGACTACAATGAGCAGTTCTTC. Protein sequence: CASSRRGGSDYNEQFF. Supplemented by reference TRBV7-3 and TRBJ2-1, the full variable domain reads GAGVSQTPSNKVTEKGKYVELRCDPISGHTALYWYRQSLGQGPEFLIYFQGTGAADDSGLPNDRFFAVRPEGSVSTLKIQRTERGDSAVYLCASSRRGGSDYNEQFFGPGTRLTVL.